One sample yielded the 19 T cell receptor beta chains listed below, sequenced in a study of blood T cell repertoires in COVID-19. Sequencing was performed with immunoSEQ multiplex PCR; in TCRdb, only in-frame clones are kept and a portion is missing. The sample has under 250,000 clones, 89% seen once. The sample comprised peripheral blood. These receptors were collected from a woman aged 40 to 49 with acute or convalescent COVID-19.

The chain carries TRBV18 and TRBJ1-5; 8 nucleotides align to TRBD1. Germline V lookup: CDR1 KGHSH, CDR2 LQKENI. This CDR3 spans 14 amino acids. J lost 7 bases, V lost 3 bases, and 5 bases had no gene match. The CDR3 sequence is CASSPDRVGQPQHF. CDR3 nucleotide sequence: TGTGCCAGCTCACCGGACAGGGTGGGCCAGCCCCAGCATTTT.

The CDR3 protein is CASSLMGQGLGSEQFF. DNA for the CDR3: TGTGCCAGCAGCTTAATGGGACAGGGTTTAGGAAGTGAGCAGTTCTTC. This chain joins TRBV7-3 and TRBJ2-1; 9 positions agree with TRBD1. J was trimmed by 9 bases and V by 1 base; bases with no gene match: 10. Germline V CDR1 and CDR2: SGHTA, FQGTGA. The CDR3 extends over 16 amino acids.

The genes are TRBV5-1 and TRBJ2-6, with D maybe TRBD1 (5 bases). The CDR3 covers 17 residues. The V gene lost 1 base and the J gene lost 0 bases, with 11 bases spanning the gap. Germline V gene data show CDR1 as SGHRS and CDR2 as YFSETQ. In DNA, the CDR3 is TGCGCCAGCAGCTTGCCAGGGTCCTCCTCTGGGGCCAACGTCCTGACTTTC. Translating gives CASSLPGSSSGANVLTF.

This clone was counted between two and nine times. The chain employs TRBV25-1 and TRBJ1-2; D remains unclear. This CDR3 comprises 12 residues. Looked up from germline, CDR1 is MGHDK and CDR2 is SYGVNS. Trimming stripped 6 bases from V and 4 bases from J, with 9 bases between. In DNA, the CDR3 is TGTGCCAGCAGGGGGAGTATCTATGGCTACACCTTC. Its translation: CASRGSIYGYTF.

This chain joins TRBV5-1 and TRBJ1-1; the match to TRBD1 covers 7 bases. CDR1 is SGHRS and CDR2 is YFSETQ in the germline V gene. CDR3 size: 15 residues. The ends lost 4 bases at V and 2 bases at J; junction bases unmatched: 8. CDR3 DNA: TGCGCCAGCAGCGTTTTGACAGGGAATAACACTGAAGCTTTCTTT. Protein sequence: CASSVLTGNNTEAFF.

The chain has TRBV19 and TRBJ1-2; the D gene is possibly TRBD1 (5 bases). Looked up from germline, CDR1 is LNHDA and CDR2 is SQIVND (reference sequence). This CDR3 contains 16 residues. The germline V and J ends were trimmed by 3 bases and 3 bases, with 17 bases remaining between them. DNA for the CDR3: TGTGCCAGTAGTATTCCCAGGGAAGGGAAGCACTATGGCTACACCTTC. This translates into CASSIPREGKHYGYTF.

The V gene is TRBV11-2, the J gene TRBJ2-6, with D hard to call. Per germline, CDR1 SGHAT and CDR2 FQNNGV. V was clipped by 1 base and J by 5 bases, with 6 bases between them. The CDR3 is 14 amino acids. CDR3 sequence reads: CASSLVTRANVLTF. CDR3 nucleotides: TGTGCCAGCAGCTTAGTCACTCGGGCCAACGTCCTGACTTTC.

This chain joins TRBV5-4 and TRBJ2-2; 9 bases fit TRBD2. This CDR3 comprises 17 residues. Germline CDR1 SGHNT, CDR2 YYREEE (reference sequence). V trimming: 0 bases; J trimming: 5 bases; junction bases outside the gene matches: 8. The CDR3 spells CASSLGAASGDTGELFF. In DNA, the CDR3 is TGTGCCAGCAGCTTGGGTGCGGCTAGCGGGGATACCGGGGAGCTGTTTTTT. Looking up the rest from reference TRBV5-4 and TRBJ2-2 gives the full variable domain: ETGVTQSPTHLIKTRGQQVTLRCSSQSGHNTVSWYQQALGQGPQFIFQYYREEENGRGNFPPRFSGLQFPNYSSELNVNALELDDSALYLCASSLGAASGDTGELFFGEGSRLTVL.

The CDR3 coding sequence is TGTGCCAGCAGCGGAGGGTTCCAAGAGACCCAGTACTTC. It specifies CASSGGFQETQYF. This rearrangement joins TRBV9 to TRBJ2-5, with D perhaps TRBD2 (5 bases). The germline V and J ends were trimmed by 3 bases and 1 base, with 7 bases remaining between them. This CDR3 is built from 13 residues. Germline-derived CDR1 and CDR2 are SGDLS and YYNGEE. Full variable domain (rest looked up from reference TRBV9 and TRBJ2-5): DSGVTQTPKHLITATGQRVTLRCSPRSGDLSVYWYQQSLDQGLQFLIQYYNGEERAKGNILERFSAQQFPDLHSELNLSSLELGDSALYFCASSGGFQETQYFGPGTRLLVL.

V gene TRBV27 combines with J gene TRBJ1-2; 7 bases align to TRBD1. CDR1 and CDR2 from the germline V gene are MNHEY and SMNVEV (reference sequence). The length of the CDR3 is 15 residues. The ends lost 5 bases at V and 4 bases at J; junction bases unmatched: 10. As DNA, the CDR3 is TGTGCCAGCAGTCTGCGACAGGGCTTCGGCTATGGCTACACCTTC. It codes for CASSLRQGFGYGYTF.

Turning to this clone: At the DNA level, this CDR3 is encoded by other sequences in the same sample as well. This chain uses TRBV19 with TRBJ1-1, with D possibly being TRBD1 (5 bases). The germline V gene encodes CDR1 LNHDA and CDR2 SQIVND (reference sequence). The CDR3 sequence is 13 residues long. V lost 3 bases and J 3 bases, leaving 8 bases between the germline ends. CDR3 in amino acids: CASSITGDTEAFF. The CDR3 nucleotides are TGTGCCAGTAGTATCACGGGGGACACTGAAGCTTTCTTT.

This chain links TRBV4-1 with TRBJ2-3, with D maybe TRBD1 (5 bases). The CDR3 spans 17 residues. Trimming removed 4 bases from V and 0 bases from J, with 17 bases in between. Germline lookup yields CDR1 MGHRA and CDR2 YSYEKL. The CDR3 sequence is CASSPRTRGWSTDTQYF. Here the CDR3 DNA reads TGCGCCAGCAGCCCCCGGACAAGGGGTTGGAGCACAGATACGCAGTATTTT.

The chain employs TRBV6-1 and TRBJ2-5, with D perhaps matching TRBD1 (6 bases). This CDR3 is 16 amino acids long. CDR1 and CDR2 (germline): MNHNS, SASEGT. V was pared by 4 bases and J by 2 bases, with 17 bases between. Here the CDR3 reads CASSGSRNRAQETQYF. CDR3 bases: TGTGCCAGCAGTGGTTCTAGAAACAGGGCGCAAGAGACCCAGTACTTC.

The chain is built from TRBV12-3 or TRBV12-4 and TRBJ2-1; D call uncertain. This CDR3 is 12 amino acids long. Between the trimmed V and J ends, which lost 3 bases and 5 bases, there was a span of 5 bases. The CDR3 loop is CASSLPNNEQFF. Here the CDR3 DNA reads TGTGCCAGCAGTTTGCCTAACAATGAGCAGTTCTTC.

The chain joins TRBV6-5 to TRBJ2-2, with D unresolved. The CDR3 extends over 15 amino acids. The V end lost 0 bases, the J end lost 0 bases, and 5 bases lay between the germline ends. The germline CDR1 and CDR2 sequences are MNHEY and SVGAGI. CDR3 sequence reads: CASSYSSPNTGELFF. CDR3 sequence (DNA): TGTGCCAGCAGTTACTCGTCTCCGAACACCGGGGAGCTGTTTTTT.

The CDR3 coding sequence is TGTGCCAGCAGTCGCACAGGGGGGGTTGTAGCTTTCTTT. Translating gives CASSRTGGVVAFF. The V gene is TRBV27, the J gene TRBJ1-1, with 8 bases identical to TRBD1. V dropped 5 bases and J dropped 10; count of bases not matched to a gene: 9. CDR1 and CDR2 (germline): MNHEY, SMNVEV (reference sequence). CDR3 length: 13 amino acids.

The chain recombines TRBV6-6 with TRBJ1-2; a weak D match, TRBD1 (6 bases). Trimming stripped 6 bases from V and 6 bases from J, with 11 bases between. The CDR3 has 12 amino acids. CDR1 and CDR2 (germline): MNHNY, SVGAGI (reference sequence). This CDR3 is CASSTTGNGYTF. The CDR3 coding sequence is TGTGCCAGCAGCACAACAGGGAATGGCTACACCTTC.

V is TRBV15 and J is TRBJ1-4, with D possibly being TRBD1 (5 bases). Germline V lookup: CDR1 LNHNV, CDR2 YYDKDF (reference sequence). This CDR3 is 13 amino acids long. V lost 1 base and J 8 bases, leaving 8 bases between the germline ends. The CDR3 is CATSRGKGEKLFF. Here the CDR3 DNA reads TGTGCCACCAGCAGAGGGAAGGGGGAAAAACTGTTTTTT.

The V and J genes are TRBV27 and TRBJ2-3; 8 nucleotides agree with TRBD1. J was trimmed by 2 bases and V by 2 bases; bases with no gene match: 9. The length of the CDR3 is 17 residues. CDR1 and CDR2 from the germline V gene are MNHEY and SMNVEV (reference sequence). The CDR3 region is CASSLLSGQVFTDTQYF. CDR3 coding DNA: TGTGCCAGCAGTTTACTATCGGGACAGGTCTTCACAGATACGCAGTATTTT.